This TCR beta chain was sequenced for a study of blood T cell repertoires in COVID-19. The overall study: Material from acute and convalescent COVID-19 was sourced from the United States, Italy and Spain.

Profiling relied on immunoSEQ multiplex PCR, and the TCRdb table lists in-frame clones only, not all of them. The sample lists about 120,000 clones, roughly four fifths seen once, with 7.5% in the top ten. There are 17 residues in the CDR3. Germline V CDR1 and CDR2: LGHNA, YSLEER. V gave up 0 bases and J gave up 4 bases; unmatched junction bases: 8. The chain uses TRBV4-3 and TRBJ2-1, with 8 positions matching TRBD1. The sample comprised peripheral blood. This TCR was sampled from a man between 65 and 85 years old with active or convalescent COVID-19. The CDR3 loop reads CASSQEGDRQRYNEQFF. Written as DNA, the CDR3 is TGCGCCAGCAGCCAAGAAGGGGACAGGCAAAGATACAATGAGCAGTTCTTC.